A selection of T cell receptor beta chains follows, all from one sample in a study of shared clonotypes between healthy human individuals. TCRdb's table, derived via immunoSEQ multiplex PCR, lists solely in-frame clones and lacks some. The sample yields 2 million to 2.5 million clones, roughly 91% seen once. Material: naive CD8+ T cells from PBMCs. These receptors all stem from a man aged 18 to 30 in good health. Some clones in this sample may be carry-over from other donors' samples. Each CDR3 is given with its conserved first and last residue. A D gene is named only where the DNA matches it firmly. Rows may omit the clone size; those that give it use once, few, many or a size class.

j_call clone_size d_call v_call cdr3_nt cdr3_aa
TRBJ2-2 . TRBD2 TRBV9 TGTGCCAGCAGCGTAACCGGACTAGCGGGGAAGACCGGGGAGCTGTTTTTT CASSVTGLAGKTGELFF
TRBJ2-1 . . TRBV2 TGTGCCAGCCTGCGCGTAGGGGTCAATGAGCAGTTCTTC CASLRVGVNEQFF
TRBJ2-1 once . TRBV7-9 TGTGCCAGCAGCTTAGCCCATGCCCTTGACAATGAGCAGTTCTTC CASSLAHALDNEQFF
TRBJ1-3 . TRBD1 TRBV5-1 TGCGCCAGCAGCTGGGACAGGCGCACCATATATTTT CASSWDRRTIYF
TRBJ2-7 . . TRBV5-6 TGTGCCAGCAGCTTGGTTGCCAGGGCCATCCCCTACGAGCAGTACTTC CASSLVARAIPYEQYF
TRBJ2-7 . . TRBV9 TGTGCCAGCAGCGGAACAGGGAAAGGGGCGCTCTACGAGCAGTACTTC CASSGTGKGALYEQYF
TRBJ2-7 . TRBD1 TRBV5-8 TGTGCCAGCAGCTTCAGGACAGGGGGCATAAGGTCCTACGAGCAGTACTTC CASSFRTGGIRSYEQYF
TRBJ2-7 . . TRBV5-1 TGCGCCAGCAGCTTGGCGTCGGTTCTGGGCTCCTACGAGCAGTACTTC CASSLASVLGSYEQYF
TRBJ2-5 . TRBD2 TRBV7-6 TGTGCCAGCAGCTCATTATACCCCGGGACTAGCGGGAGAGGATCAGAGACCCAGTACTTC CASSSLYPGTSGRGSETQYF
TRBJ1-5 . . TRBV2 TGTGCCAGCACCAACGGGGCGCGTGGCCAGCATTTT CASTNGARGQHF
TRBJ2-7 . . TRBV28 TGTGCCAGCAGTTTATGGAGACAGGGAGGCTACTACGAGCAGTACTTC CASSLWRQGGYYEQYF
TRBJ2-5 . . TRBV28 TGTGCCAGCAGTCCCGGACACATCCAAGAGACCCAGTACTTC CASSPGHIQETQYF
TRBJ2-1 . . TRBV27 TGTGCCAGCAGTTCCCGGACCCGCTCCTACAATGAGCAGTTCTTC CASSSRTRSYNEQFF
TRBJ2-7 . . TRBV7-9 TGTGCCAGCAGCTTGGGACTCTCCTACGAGCAGTACTTC CASSLGLSYEQYF
TRBJ2-7 . . TRBV5-6 TGTGCCAGCAGCTCGACACCCTACGAGCAGTACTTC CASSSTPYEQYF
TRBJ1-1 . TRBD1 TRBV19 TGTGCCAGTACGGTACAGGGGGCGACTGAAGCTTTCTTT CASTVQGATEAFF
TRBJ2-1 . . TRBV25-1 TGTGCCAGCAGTCATATGACCAATGAGCAGTTCTTC CASSHMTNEQFF
TRBJ1-2 . . TRBV29-1 TGCAGCGTTGAAGTCGACCGCCAGAGCTATGGCTACACCTTC CSVEVDRQSYGYTF
TRBJ2-1 . . TRBV14 TGTGCCAGCAGTCCCCGGTGGAATGAGCAGTTCTTC CASSPRWNEQFF
TRBJ2-7 . TRBD2 TRBV5-5 TGTGCCAGCGGTAAGGGACTAGCGGGAGGAGGAGAGCAGTACTTC CASGKGLAGGGEQYF
TRBJ2-7 . . TRBV19 TGTGCCAGTGGGCAAAGAGAAGGAGACGAGCAGTACTTC CASGQREGDEQYF
TRBJ1-2 . . TRBV28 TGTGCCAGCACTCTGGGGGAGGGCGTCTATGGCTACACCTTC CASTLGEGVYGYTF
TRBJ1-1 . TRBD1 TRBV29-1 TGCAGCGTTGAGGCACAGGGGGCTGCTGGAGCTTTCTTT CSVEAQGAAGAFF
TRBJ1-1 few . TRBV13 TGTGCCAGCAGCATAGGGCGACGTCAGGAAGCTTTCTTT CASSIGRRQEAFF
TRBJ2-7 once . TRBV19 TGTGCCAGTAGTATAATTCCAGGGTCCTACGAGCAGTACTTC CASSIIPGSYEQYF
TRBJ2-7 . . TRBV14 TGTGCCAGCAGCCAAGCCGGTTCCTACGAGCAGTACTTC CASSQAGSYEQYF
TRBJ2-1 . TRBD2 TRBV5-1 TGCGCCAGCAGGTCTCTAGCGGGAGGGTACCATGAGCAGTTCTTC CASRSLAGGYHEQFF
TRBJ2-7 . . TRBV29-1 TGCAGCACCCGGGAGACGTACGAGCAGTACTTC CSTRETYEQYF
TRBJ2-7 . . TRBV2 TGTGCCAGCAGTGGCCAAGTTTCGGCCGAGCAGTACTTC CASSGQVSAEQYF
TRBJ2-7 . . TRBV5-6 TGTGCCAGCAGCAAACGGGACCACTACGAGCAGTACTTC CASSKRDHYEQYF
TRBJ2-2 once . TRBV13 TGTGCCAGCAGCCCTCCGAACACCGGGGAGCTGTTTTTT CASSPPNTGELFF
TRBJ2-3 . . TRBV11-1 TGTGCCAGCAGCTTACGTCGCGGGACTCTCCGCACAGATACGCAGTATTTT CASSLRRGTLRTDTQYF
TRBJ2-2 . TRBD2 TRBV6-6 TGTGCCAGCGGAGATGCGGGGGGCTCAGGCGGGGAGCTGTTTTTT CASGDAGGSGGELFF
TRBJ2-7 . TRBD1 TRBV27 TGTGCCAGCAGCCCCTCCCGGGACAGCTTGACCTACGAGCAGTACTTC CASSPSRDSLTYEQYF
TRBJ2-1 . . TRBV11-2 TGTGCCAGCAACACACGGGACACCTTGGACAATGAGCAGTTCTTC CASNTRDTLDNEQFF
TRBJ2-3 . . TRBV7-9 TGTGCCAGCAGCTTAGGCCCCCCAGAGGCAGATACGCAGTATTTT CASSLGPPEADTQYF